The next 9 T cell receptor beta chains were all read from a single sample in a study of blood T cell repertoires in COVID-19. TCRdb keeps only in-frame clones here, not all; method: immunoSEQ multiplex PCR. The sample records just under 150,000 clones, roughly 89% being singletons. The sample comprised peripheral blood. These TCRs come from a woman aged 45-59 years with acute or convalescent COVID-19.

The CDR3 region is CASSSRGNTEAFF. As DNA, the CDR3 is TGTGCCAGCAGTTCCAGGGGGAACACTGAAGCTTTCTTT. The genes are TRBV6-6 and TRBJ1-1, with a weak D call TRBD1 (6 bases). The CDR3 length is 13 residues. Trimming stripped 4 bases from V and 1 base from J, with 7 bases between. Germline V CDR1 and CDR2: MNHNY, SVGAGI (reference sequence).

The V gene is TRBV27, the J gene TRBJ2-3, with 16 nucleotides matching TRBD2. From germline, CDR1 is MNHEY and CDR2 SMNVEV (reference sequence). J gave up 2 bases and V 5 bases, and 4 bases lay outside the gene matches. The CDR3 is made up of 17 amino acids. The CDR3 here is CASSPGTSGRATDTQYF. CDR3 nucleotides: TGTGCCAGCAGTCCCGGGACTAGCGGGAGGGCCACAGATACGCAGTATTTT.

This clone is a singleton in its sample. The chain is built from TRBV5-1 and TRBJ2-3, with 8 bases that match TRBD2. The CDR3 is 15 residues long. With V trimmed by 7 bases and J by 0 bases, 7 bases remained unmatched. Germline V gives CDR1 SGHRS, CDR2 YFSETQ. The CDR3 here is CASARLASSTDTQYF. CDR3 DNA: TGCGCCAGCGCAAGACTAGCGTCGAGCACAGATACGCAGTATTTT.

V is TRBV18 and J is TRBJ2-1, with 12 bases fitting TRBD2. This CDR3 is built from 15 residues. CDR1 and CDR2 from the germline V gene are KGHSH and LQKENI. V was clipped by 6 bases and J by 7 bases; unmatched bases: 7. CDR3 region: CASSSLAGGSNEQFF. CDR3 bases: TGTGCCAGCTCCAGTCTAGCGGGGGGGTCGAATGAGCAGTTCTTC.

This rearrangement joins TRBV7-2 to TRBJ1-5; the D gene is possibly TRBD1 (5 bases). The germline CDR1 and CDR2 sequences are SGHTA and FQGNSA. The length of the CDR3 is 14 residues. V dropped 1 base and J dropped 3 bases, with 7 bases sitting between them. For the CDR3, the DNA is TGTGCCAGCAGCTTAGTACAGGCCAATCAGCCCCAGCATTTT. It yields the protein CASSLVQANQPQHF.

In its sample, this clone was seen a few times. The chain couples TRBV5-5 to TRBJ2-7, with D uncertain. Trimming shortened V by 0 bases and J by 3 bases, and 16 bases separated the two germline ends. This CDR3 has 16 amino acids. CDR1 is SGHKS and CDR2 is YYEKEE in the germline V gene (reference sequence). This CDR3 reads CASSLGTQPSGYEQYF. The CDR3 nucleotides read TGTGCCAGCAGCTTGGGAACACAACCCAGTGGCTACGAGCAGTACTTC.

The table lists this clone with a count of one. The chain has TRBV12-3 or TRBV12-4 and TRBJ1-2; maybe TRBD1 (6 bases). CDR3 length: 13 residues. The germline V and J ends were trimmed by 6 bases and 8 bases, with 16 bases remaining between them. Here the CDR3 DNA reads TGTGCCAGCAGCCTGGACAGCCCGGGGGGCTACACCTTC. It encodes CASSLDSPGGYTF.

This chain connects TRBV6-2 or TRBV6-3 to TRBJ2-7; 12 bases line up with TRBD2. After removal of 6 bases from V and 3 bases from J, the junction contained 6 bases not matched to a gene. Looked up from germline, CDR1 is MNHEY and CDR2 is SVGEGT. This CDR3 has 15 residues. The DNA of the CDR3 is TGTGCCAGCAGCCCCGGACTAGCGGGACACTACGAGCAGTACTTC. Residues: CASSPGLAGHYEQYF.

The CDR3 spells CASTRTKPGGYTF. The CDR3 DNA sequence: TGTGCCAGCACGCGGACAAAACCTGGGGGCTACACCTTC. The chain links TRBV6-5 to TRBJ1-2; a weak D match, TRBD1 (5 bases). Trimming left V 7 bases short and J 8 bases short, with 17 bases between. CDR3 length: 13 amino acids. Germline CDR1 is MNHEY and CDR2 is SVGAGI.